This T cell receptor (beta chain) stems from a study of shared clonotypes between healthy human individuals. Only in-frame clones appear in the TCRdb table, and some are missing; sequencing was by immunoSEQ multiplex PCR. There are around 2,000,000 clones in the sample; about 95% occur only once, and roughly 1% lies in the top ten. Germline V gene lookup returns CDR1 SNHLY and CDR2 FYNNEI. V gave up 6 bases and J gave up 6 bases; unmatched junction bases: 11. The CDR3 sequence is 16 residues long. Points on this clone: The antigen remains undetermined.

Positively selected for CCR7, the CD45RO-negative cells used as naive CD8 cells excluded terminally differentiated effector memory CD45RA+ cells. Study-wide points: Donor clonotype sharing was expected to depend on sequencing depth. The researchers took only blood, and tissue repertoires probably look different.

The gene calls are TRBV2 and TRBJ2-2; TRBD1 agrees at 9 bases. The sequence came from a man younger than 35 in good health. Sequenced: naive CD8+ T cells sorted from blood. In DNA form, the CDR3 reads TGTGCCAGCAGCGACCCGGGACAGGGCATCCCCGGGGAGCTGTTTTTT. Residues: CASSDPGQGIPGELFF. Supplemented by reference TRBV2 and TRBJ2-2, the full variable domain reads EPEVTQTPSHQVTQMGQEVILRCVPISNHLYFYWYRQILGQKVEFLVSFYNNEISEKSEIFDDQFSVERPDGSNFTLKIRSTKLEDSAMYFCASSDPGQGIPGELFFGEGSRLTVL.